This passage covers 28 T cell receptor beta chains from one sample sequenced in a study of T cells in Graves' hyperthyroidism and ophthalmopathy. What was amplified from RNA transcripts were TCR beta CDR3 regions. The HTBI set primed first-round TCR CDR3 RT-PCR. TCRdb itself ran the multiplex PCR reads through MiXCR, one entry per CDR3 protein. Of around 400,000 distinct CDR3 sequences listed, around 14% are singletons. What was sequenced was blood. The receptors stem from a woman aged 18-29 years with Graves' hyperthyroidism that later progressed to Graves' ophthalmopathy.

V is TRBV14 and J is TRBJ2-7, with D unclear. V lost 0 bases to trimming and J lost 5 bases, with 8 bases between them. The CDR3 totals 13 residues. Germline values: CDR1 SGHDN, CDR2 FVKESK. CDR3 region: CASSQDWADEQYF. CDR3 in DNA: TGTGCCAGCAGCCAAGATTGGGCCGACGAGCAGTACTTC.

The chain is built from TRBV20-1 and TRBJ1-6; TRBD1 aligns across 11 bases. The CDR3 is 14 amino acids. With V trimmed by 7 bases and J by 6 bases, 5 bases remained unmatched. Germline CDR1 DFQATT, CDR2 SNEGSKA (reference sequence). CDR3 nucleotide sequence: TGCAGTGTTGGACAGGGGGCGCGTAATTCACCCCTCCACTTT. This encodes CSVGQGARNSPLHF.

The J gene is TRBJ1-6, the V gene TRBV30; D remains ambiguous. CDR1 is GTSNPN, CDR2 SVGIG, per germline (reference sequence). V lost 2 bases and J 7 bases, leaving 6 bases between the germline ends. The CDR3 has 12 residues. CDR3 nucleotides: TGTGCCTGGAGTCGCTGGAATTCACCCCTCCACTTT. It is translated as CAWSRWNSPLHF.

This clonotype was seen many times. The V call is TRBV2, the J call TRBJ1-3; D gene unclear. CDR1 SNHLY and CDR2 FYNNEI come from the germline V gene. The CDR3 totals 15 residues. V lost 6 bases and J 0 bases, leaving 12 bases between the germline ends. The CDR3 nucleotides are TGTGCCAGCAGCGACGAGGCCATCTCTGGAAACACCATATATTTT. Encoded protein: CASSDEAISGNTIYF.

This clonotype has at least ten counts. The V and J genes are TRBV7-2 and TRBJ2-7, with TRBD1 as a possible D gene (5 bases). Per germline, CDR1 SGHTA and CDR2 FQGNSA. The CDR3 spans 14 residues. Trimming stripped 1 base from V and 4 bases from J, with 11 bases between. CDR3 DNA sequence: TGTGCCAGCAGCTTAGGGTGGGCAGGGTACGAGCAGTACTTC. Residues: CASSLGWAGYEQYF.

This clonotype was seen a few times. The V and J genes are TRBV11-3 and TRBJ2-1; 9 nucleotides align to TRBD2. Germline V CDR1 and CDR2: SGHNT, YENEEA. The V segment lost 3 bases and the J segment 6 bases; nucleotides outside the gene matches: 12. This CDR3 is 17 amino acids long. The CDR3 coding sequence is TGTGCCAGCAGCTTCAGAGGGGGCGGGAGGGCCCGCAATGAGCAGTTCTTC. Its translation: CASSFRGGGRARNEQFF.

This clonotype was detected many times. The chain carries TRBV2 and TRBJ2-1; 13 bases line up with TRBD2. V shed 4 bases, J shed 9 bases, and the junction held 6 bases outside the gene matches. The CDR3 is 15 residues long. Germline-derived CDR1 and CDR2 are SNHLY and FYNNEI. CDR3 in DNA: TGTGCCAGCAGTGCGTTACTAGCGGGAGGGGGTGAGCAGTTCTTC. It is translated as CASSALLAGGGEQFF. Full variable domain (outside the CDR3, taken from reference TRBV2 and TRBJ2-1): EPEVTQTPSHQVTQMGQEVILRCVPISNHLYFYWYRQILGQKVEFLVSFYNNEISEKSEIFDDQFSVERPDGSNFTLKIRSTKLEDSAMYFCASSALLAGGGEQFFGPGTRLTVL.

This chain joins TRBV28 and TRBJ1-5; 12 bases fit TRBD1. This CDR3 is built from 16 residues. Germline assignment: CDR1 MDHEN and CDR2 SYDVKM. In DNA form, the CDR3 reads TGTGCTCTCCTAGGGACAGGGGGCGACGGCAATCAGCCCCAGCATTTT. Translating it yields CALLGTGGDGNQPQHF.

There are many counts of this clonotype. The rearrangement joins TRBV7-8 to TRBJ2-7; 9 positions match TRBD2. The germline V gene has CDR1 SGHVS and CDR2 FQNEAQ. The CDR3 runs to 17 residues. V shed 2 bases and J 2 bases; nucleotides not matched to a gene: 10. The CDR3 reads CASSLRVGASGTYEQYF. The CDR3 bases are TGTGCCAGCAGCTTAAGGGTTGGGGCTAGCGGGACCTACGAGCAGTACTTC. Variable domain in full (rest from reference TRBV7-8 and TRBJ2-7): GAGVSQSPRYKVAKRGQDVALRCDPISGHVSLFWYQQALGQGPEFLTYFQNEAQLDKSGLPSDRFFAERPEGSVSTLKIQRTQQEDSAVYLCASSLRVGASGTYEQYFGPGTRLTVT.

The chain is built from TRBV20-1 and TRBJ2-7, with 12 bases aligning to TRBD2. V was clipped by 3 bases and J by 2 bases; unmatched bases: 5. CDR3 length: 15 residues. Per the germline V gene, CDR1 is DFQATT and CDR2 is SNEGSKA (reference sequence). The CDR3 reads CSARPPSGRAYEQYF. The CDR3 coding sequence is TGCAGTGCTAGGCCCCCTAGCGGGAGGGCCTACGAGCAGTACTTC.

There are many counts of this clonotype. The chain employs TRBV20-1 and TRBJ2-7; 11 positions agree with TRBD2. The CDR3 is 17 residues long. The V segment lost 6 bases and the J segment 0 bases; nucleotides outside the gene matches: 13. Germline CDR1 and CDR2: DFQATT and SNEGSKA (reference sequence). CDR3 DNA sequence: TGCAGTGCAACGGGACTAGCGGTGGCTGTGGCCTCCTACGAGCAGTACTTC. It translates to CSATGLAVAVASYEQYF.

The table lists this clonotype with a few counts. The CDR3 here is CASSLRTSGHNEQFF. CDR3 sequence (DNA): TGTGCCAGCAGCCTGCGGACTAGCGGTCACAATGAGCAGTTCTTC. This rearrangement joins TRBV3-1 to TRBJ2-1, with 10 bases identical to TRBD2. The length of the CDR3 is 15 residues. The V gene end was trimmed by 4 bases and the J gene end by 5 bases; junction bases not matched to a gene: 5. Germline V lookup: CDR1 LGHDT, CDR2 YNNKEL (reference sequence).

This clonotype has ten or more counts. J is TRBJ2-7 and V is TRBV2; TRBD1 aligns across 7 bases. CDR3 size: 14 residues. Germline lookup yields CDR1 SNHLY and CDR2 FYNNEI. With V trimmed by 4 bases and J by 3 bases, 6 bases remained unmatched. The CDR3 bases are TGTGCCAGCAGTGGGAGTTCAGGGGGCTACGAGCAGTACTTC. It encodes CASSGSSGGYEQYF.

Many counts were recorded for this clonotype. The chain carries TRBV27 and TRBJ2-7, with D tentatively TRBD1 (6 bases). CDR3 size: 13 residues. V lost 4 bases and J 7 bases, leaving 14 bases between the germline ends. Germline CDR1 MNHEY, CDR2 SMNVEV (reference sequence). The CDR3 sequence: CASSYREQGEQYF. The CDR3 DNA sequence: TGTGCCAGCAGTTACAGGGAGCAGGGTGAGCAGTACTTC.

The rearrangement uses TRBV4-1 and TRBJ2-2; 8 bases map to TRBD2. Germline V lookup: CDR1 MGHRA, CDR2 YSYEKL. Trimming cost V 2 bases and J 7 bases; bases outside gene matches: 9. The CDR3 totals 16 residues. The CDR3 DNA reads TGCGCCAGCAGCCAAAACGTCGGGACTAGTAACGGGGAGCTGTTTTTT. This codes for CASSQNVGTSNGELFF.

This clonotype was picked up many times. The V gene is TRBV7-2, the J gene TRBJ2-5; 9 bases line up with TRBD2. V shed 1 base, J shed 4 bases, and the junction held 7 bases outside the gene matches. The germline CDR1 and CDR2 sequences are SGHTA and FQGNSA. The CDR3 consists of 16 residues. CDR3 protein: CASSLGFAGGRETQYF. CDR3 DNA sequence: TGTGCCAGCAGCTTAGGGTTCGCGGGAGGGCGAGAGACCCAGTACTTC. The full variable domain, in which reference TRBV7-2 and TRBJ2-5 provide the parts outside the CDR3, is GAGVSQSPSNKVTEKGKDVELRCDPISGHTALYWYRQSLGQGLEFLIYFQGNSAPDKSGLPSDRFSAERTGGSVSTLTIQRTQQEDSAVYLCASSLGFAGGRETQYFGPGTRLLVL.

Many counts were recorded for this clonotype. The chain is built from TRBV20-1 and TRBJ2-3; D is unclear. CDR3 length: 15 residues. V shed 1 base and J shed 0 bases, with 11 bases lying between them. Germline V gene sequence: CDR1 DFQATT, CDR2 SNEGSKA (reference sequence). CDR3 protein: CSARGVPFSTDTQYF. CDR3 bases: TGCAGTGCTAGAGGGGTTCCCTTTAGCACAGATACGCAGTATTTT.

There are many counts of this clonotype. The V and J genes are TRBV20-1 and TRBJ2-5, with TRBD2 matching 9 bases. V lost 2 bases and J lost 5; bases outside the gene matches: 6. The germline CDR1 and CDR2 sequences are DFQATT and SNEGSKA (reference sequence). The CDR3 totals 14 residues. The CDR3 here is CSARKREDIETQYF. CDR3 in DNA: TGCAGTGCTAGAAAGCGGGAGGACATCGAGACCCAGTACTTC.

This clonotype was picked up many times. This chain uses TRBV28 with TRBJ2-7; 11 positions agree with TRBD2. CDR3 length: 16 residues. V gave up 6 bases and J gave up 3 bases; unmatched junction bases: 10. The germline V gene has CDR1 MDHEN and CDR2 SYDVKM. The CDR3: CASSAPWTSGRYEQYF. CDR3 bases: TGTGCCAGCAGCGCACCTTGGACTAGCGGGCGCTACGAGCAGTACTTC.

At least ten counts were recorded for this clonotype. The gene calls are TRBV2 and TRBJ2-2; D remains ambiguous. Germline assignment: CDR1 SNHLY and CDR2 FYNNEI. The V end was cut by 2 bases, the J end by 4 bases, with 11 bases between. The CDR3 has 15 amino acids. Here the CDR3 reads CASSEYPLSTGELFF. CDR3 bases: TGTGCCAGCAGTGAATACCCCCTGAGCACCGGGGAGCTGTTTTTT.

This clonotype was seen only a few times. The chain has TRBV6-5 and TRBJ1-5; weak D call: TRBD1 (6 bases). Trimming stripped 0 bases from V and 11 bases from J, with 17 bases between. Germline assignment: CDR1 MNHEY and CDR2 SVGAGI. The CDR3 runs to 15 residues. This CDR3 is CASSYSGSGAASQHF. DNA of the CDR3: TGTGCCAGCAGTTACTCGGGGTCAGGGGCCGCGTCCCAGCATTTT.

The chain recombines TRBV6-2 or TRBV6-3 with TRBJ2-1; the D call may be TRBD1 or TRBD2 (5 bases each). This CDR3 contains 13 residues. Per the germline V gene, CDR1 is MNHEY and CDR2 is SVGEGT. V lost 2 bases and J lost 5, with 7 bases in between. The CDR3 is CASSYRDHNEQFF. As DNA, the CDR3 is TGTGCCAGCAGTTACAGGGACCACAATGAGCAGTTCTTC.

This clonotype was recorded a few times. The J gene is TRBJ1-5, the V gene TRBV2; 7 nucleotides match TRBD1. CDR1 and CDR2 from the germline V gene are SNHLY and FYNNEI. The CDR3 is 17 residues long. Unmatched junction bases numbered 11, after V lost 0 bases and J lost 6 bases. CDR3 DNA: TGTGCCAGCAGTGAAGCGAGGGAACAGGGGAACGGTCAGCCCCAGCATTTT. This translates into CASSEAREQGNGQPQHF.

The chain uses TRBV6-1 and TRBJ2-7, with a weak D call TRBD2 (6 bases). The CDR3 runs to 14 residues. Trimming took 6 bases from V and 6 from J, leaving 18 bases between them. Germline V lookup: CDR1 MNHNS, CDR2 SASEGT. The CDR3 sequence: CASSLLPGGVEQYF. The CDR3 DNA reads as TGTGCCAGCAGCCTCCTTCCCGGAGGGGTCGAGCAGTACTTC.

This clonotype was found many times. This rearrangement joins TRBV20-1 to TRBJ1-2; a possible D gene is TRBD1 (6 bases). Trimming left V 1 base short and J 4 bases short, with 13 bases between. CDR3 length: 14 amino acids. Germline CDR1 and CDR2: DFQATT and SNEGSKA (reference sequence). The CDR3 DNA is TGCAGTGCTAGAGGGGCAGGGGCTACCTATGGCTACACCTTC. Amino acids: CSARGAGATYGYTF.

The J gene is TRBJ2-1, the V gene TRBV7-9; 11 nucleotides align to TRBD2. The CDR3 contains 17 residues. J was trimmed by 1 base and V by 5 bases; bases with no gene match: 7. The V gene's germline CDR1 is SEHNR and CDR2 FQNEAQ (reference sequence). CDR3 region: CASSHTSGSASYNEQFF. The CDR3 nucleotides are TGTGCCAGCAGCCATACTAGCGGGAGCGCGTCCTACAATGAGCAGTTCTTC.

The V call is TRBV19, the J call TRBJ1-3; 7 bases agree with TRBD1. The CDR3 has 17 amino acids. Germline CDR1 and CDR2: LNHDA and SQIVND (reference sequence). Trimming cost V 5 bases and J 2 bases; bases outside gene matches: 12. For the CDR3, the DNA is TGTGCCAGTAGTCTACAGGCGACCGGGACAGCTGGAAACACCATATATTTT. As protein: CASSLQATGTAGNTIYF.

Many counts were recorded for this clonotype. The chain joins TRBV27 to TRBJ2-7; 7 bases are shared with TRBD1. CDR3 length: 14 residues. Trimming took 3 bases from V and 5 from J; bases not matched to a gene: 7. Germline loops: CDR1 MNHEY, CDR2 SMNVEV (reference sequence). This CDR3 is CASSFQTGTHEQYF. CDR3 bases: TGTGCCAGCAGTTTCCAGACAGGGACCCACGAGCAGTACTTC.